This T cell receptor beta chain derives from a study of T cells after posttransplantation cyclophosphamide. Whole-study results and caveats: Later blood repertoires were often dominated by clones from the donor CD8+ memory compartment.

A marrow graft followed busulfan-fludarabine conditioning, with cyclophosphamide on days +3 and +4. Germline V gene lookup returns CDR1 SGHRS and CDR2 YFSETQ. The CDR3 totals 16 residues. Trimming shortened V by 1 base and J by 3 bases, and 13 bases separated the two germline ends. Data came from immunoSEQ multiplex PCR; TCRdb stores just in-frame clones and leaves some out. The table includes 30,000 to 45,000 clones, over 75% detected once. A remark on this clone: Its target is unknown.

Here the sequenced sample was CD4+ T cells sorted from blood, taken just over 1,900 days after a stem cell transplant with posttransplant cyclophosphamide. The receptor was isolated from a female patient in her thirties or forties who received an allogeneic stem cell transplant from a related donor, was CMV-positive, and had no GVHD. Some of these T cells may belong to the graft donor. The rearrangement joins TRBV5-1 to TRBJ2-2; D perhaps matches TRBD2 (7 bases). CDR3 sequence (DNA): TGCGCCAGCAGCTTGTATCGGGGGGCTTACACCGGGGAGCTGTTTTTT. This gives the protein CASSLYRGAYTGELFF.